This T cell receptor beta chain was recovered during a study of blood T cell repertoires in COVID-19. Study context: Acute and convalescent COVID-19 specimens originated in the United States, Italy and Spain. Sample material is recorded as cDNA or gDNA derived from T cells, B-cell-depleted T cells, or PBMCs.

A single count supports this clone. The authors' processing: Reference gene primer amplification in the assay estimated nucleated cell counts. Assay used: immunoSEQ multiplex PCR; TCRdb lists only in-frame clones, some missing. V, J and clone size are those of that table, while D and trimming were read from the DNA. The sample consists of about 270,000 clones, under 90% of them appearing once. The V end lost 3 bases, the J end lost 2 bases, and 11 bases lay between the germline ends. The CDR3 runs 14 residues. Germline V CDR1 and CDR2: LNHDA, SQIVND (reference sequence). This receptor was obtained from a woman in her sixties with active or convalescent COVID-19. Sequenced material: peripheral blood. The gene calls are TRBV19 and TRBJ2-7; D unresolved. CDR3 sequence: CASSIRHLTYEQYF. For the CDR3, the DNA is TGTGCCAGTAGTATTAGACACCTCACCTACGAGCAGTACTTC.